This TCR beta chain derives from a study of early T cells in non-severe SARS-CoV-2 infection. Across the whole study: Unsorted whole-blood RNA was sequenced in bulk, leaving chains unpaired. Study-wide results and caveats: Private and CD4 specificities were missed by VDJdb matching, which favored anti-spike CD8 responses.

There are 15 residues in the CDR3. Germline assignment: CDR1 SEHNR and CDR2 FQNEAQ (reference sequence). Unique molecular identifier tags were affixed to discrete cDNA molecules. TCRdb processed the 5' RACE reads anew with MiXCR; each CDR3 protein has one entry. The data contain under 140,000 distinct CDR3 sequences, 10% to 15% of them singletons. With regard to this clonotype: What it binds is not known. An end of the junction differs from the germline gene, which may be a read error.

Specimen: whole blood, collected at baseline. The chain links TRBV7-9 to TRBJ2-1; 9 positions match TRBD1. The TCR was taken from an adult who was a healthcare worker with PCR-confirmed SARS-CoV-2 infection or an uninfected control (not recorded which). CDR3 residues: CAGSSPGQGAHEQFF. The DNA for the CDR3 is TGTGCCGGCAGCTCGCCGGGACAGGGTGCCCATGAGCAGTTCTTC.